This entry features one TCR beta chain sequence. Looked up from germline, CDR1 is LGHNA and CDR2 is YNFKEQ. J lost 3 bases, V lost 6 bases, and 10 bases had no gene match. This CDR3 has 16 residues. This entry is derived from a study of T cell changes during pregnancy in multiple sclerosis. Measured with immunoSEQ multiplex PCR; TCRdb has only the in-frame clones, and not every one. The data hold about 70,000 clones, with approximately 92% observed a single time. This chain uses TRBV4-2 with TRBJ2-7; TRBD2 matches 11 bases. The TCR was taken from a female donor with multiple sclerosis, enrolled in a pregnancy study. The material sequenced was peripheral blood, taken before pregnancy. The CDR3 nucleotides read TGTGCCAGCAGGAAACTAGCGGGAGAGCGGAGCTACGAGCAGTACTTC. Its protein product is CASRKLAGERSYEQYF.